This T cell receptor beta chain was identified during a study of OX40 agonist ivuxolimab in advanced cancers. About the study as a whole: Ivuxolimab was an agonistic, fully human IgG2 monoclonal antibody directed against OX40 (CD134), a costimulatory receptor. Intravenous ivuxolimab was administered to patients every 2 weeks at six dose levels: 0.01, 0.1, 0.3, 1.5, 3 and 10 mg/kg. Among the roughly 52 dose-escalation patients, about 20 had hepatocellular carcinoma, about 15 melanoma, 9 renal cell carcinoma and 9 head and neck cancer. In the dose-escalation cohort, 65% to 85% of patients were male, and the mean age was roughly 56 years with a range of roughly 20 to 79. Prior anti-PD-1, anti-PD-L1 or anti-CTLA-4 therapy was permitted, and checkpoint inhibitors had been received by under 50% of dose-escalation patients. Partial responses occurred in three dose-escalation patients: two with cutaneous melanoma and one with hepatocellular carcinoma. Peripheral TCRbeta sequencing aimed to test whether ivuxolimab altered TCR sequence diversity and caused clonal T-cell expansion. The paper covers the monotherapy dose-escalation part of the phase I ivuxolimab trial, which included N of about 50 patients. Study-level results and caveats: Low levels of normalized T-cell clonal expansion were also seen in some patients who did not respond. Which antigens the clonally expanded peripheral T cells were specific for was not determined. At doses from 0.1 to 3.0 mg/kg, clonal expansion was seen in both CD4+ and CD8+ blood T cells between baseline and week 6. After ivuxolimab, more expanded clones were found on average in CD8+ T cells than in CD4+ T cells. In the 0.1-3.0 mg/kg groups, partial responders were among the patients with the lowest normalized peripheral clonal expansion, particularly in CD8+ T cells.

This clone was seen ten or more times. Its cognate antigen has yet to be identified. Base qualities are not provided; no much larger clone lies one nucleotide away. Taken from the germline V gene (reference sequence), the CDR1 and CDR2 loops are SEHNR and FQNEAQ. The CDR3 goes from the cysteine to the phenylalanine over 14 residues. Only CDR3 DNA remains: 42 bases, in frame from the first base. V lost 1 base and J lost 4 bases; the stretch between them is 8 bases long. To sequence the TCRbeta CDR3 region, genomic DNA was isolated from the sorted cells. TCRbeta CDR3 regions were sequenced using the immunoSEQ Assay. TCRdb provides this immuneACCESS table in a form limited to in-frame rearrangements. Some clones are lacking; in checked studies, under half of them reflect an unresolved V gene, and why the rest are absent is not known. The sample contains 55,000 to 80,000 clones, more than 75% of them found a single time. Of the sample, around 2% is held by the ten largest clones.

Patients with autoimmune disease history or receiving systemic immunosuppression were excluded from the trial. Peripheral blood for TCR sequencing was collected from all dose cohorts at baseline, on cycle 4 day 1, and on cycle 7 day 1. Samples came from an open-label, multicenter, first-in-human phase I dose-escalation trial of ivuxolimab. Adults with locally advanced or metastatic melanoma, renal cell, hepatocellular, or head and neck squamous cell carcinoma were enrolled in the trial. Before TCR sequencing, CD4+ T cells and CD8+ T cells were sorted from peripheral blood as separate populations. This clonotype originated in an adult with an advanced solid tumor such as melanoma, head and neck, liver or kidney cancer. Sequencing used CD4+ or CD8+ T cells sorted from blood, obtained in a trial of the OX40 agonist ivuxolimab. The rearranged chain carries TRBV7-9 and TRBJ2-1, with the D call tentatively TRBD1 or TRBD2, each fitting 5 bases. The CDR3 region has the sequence CASSLDGGYNEQFF. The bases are TGTGCCAGCAGCTTAGATGGGGGATACAATGAGCAGTTCTTC. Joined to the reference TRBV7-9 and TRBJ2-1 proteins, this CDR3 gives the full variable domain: DTGVSQNPRHKITKRGQNVTFRCDPISEHNRLYWYRQTLGQGPEFLTYFQNEAQLEKSRLLSDRFSAERPKGSFSTLEIQRTEQGDSAMYLCASSLDGGYNEQFFGPGTRLTVL.